This is a list of T cell receptor beta chains from one sample in a study of beta chain features in type 1 diabetes. Assay used: immunoSEQ multiplex PCR; TCRdb lists only in-frame clones, some missing. The data contain 350,000 to 400,000 clones, roughly 16% of them singletons. Sequencing input: naive CD4+ T cells from blood. The receptors derive from a woman under 30 in good health. Both conserved end residues are part of each CDR3. Fields, in order: CDR3 DNA, CDR3 protein, V gene, clone size, D gene, J gene. D genes are given only for firm matches. Clone size appears in some rows only: once, few, many, or a class for an expanded clone.

TGCGCCAGCAGCTCAGGGGAAAGAGGTCAGCCCCAGCATTTT | CASSSGERGQPQHF | TRBV5-1 | few | . | TRBJ1-5
TGTGCCAGCTCACCAGACAGAAACTACGAGCAGTACTTC | CASSPDRNYEQYF | TRBV18 | few | . | TRBJ2-7
TGTGCCAGCAGTTTCGCAGGGGGCGGTGGTGGCTACACCTTC | CASSFAGGGGGYTF | TRBV28 | few | TRBD1 | TRBJ1-2
TGTGCCACCGAGACAGGGTCCCTCACAGATACGCAGTATTTT | CATETGSLTDTQYF | TRBV10-3 | few | TRBD1 | TRBJ2-3
TGTGCCAGCAGCCATTTGGGACCGGGACAGGGGGCTGAGTACTTC | CASSHLGPGQGAEYF | TRBV5-4 | few | TRBD1 | TRBJ2-7
TGTGCCAGTAGGGAAACTGGACAGGGAGCCTACACCTTC | CASRETGQGAYTF | TRBV19 | . | TRBD1 | TRBJ1-2
TGTGCCAGCAGTTCGGTAGCGGGAGGGAGCAATGAGCAGTTCTTC | CASSSVAGGSNEQFF | TRBV6-5 | . | TRBD2 | TRBJ2-1
TGTGCCAGCAGCGCCGGGACTAGCGGGAGAAAGGGGGAGACCCAGTACTTC | CASSAGTSGRKGETQYF | TRBV9 | few | TRBD2 | TRBJ2-5
TGCGCCAGCAGCTTGTTGAGTGGTGGGGCTGAGCAGTTCTTC | CASSLLSGGAEQFF | TRBV5-1 | . | . | TRBJ2-1
TGTGCCAGCAGGAAGCGACGACAAGAGACCCAGTACTTC | CASRKRRQETQYF | TRBV6-5 | few | . | TRBJ2-5
TGTGCCAGCGATCGCCCCCCGGGACAAAATTTT | CASDRPPGQNF | TRBV27 | few | . | TRBJ1-3
TGTGCCAGCAGCCTAAGGACAGGGTACTCCTACAATGAGCAGTTCTTC | CASSLRTGYSYNEQFF | TRBV5-4 | few | TRBD1 | TRBJ2-1
TGCGCCAGCAGCACCGGGACTGGGTACAATGAGCAGTTCTTC | CASSTGTGYNEQFF | TRBV5-1 | . | . | TRBJ2-1
TGTGCCACCAGCAGAGATAATAACAGGAGACTCACAGATACGCAGTATTTT | CATSRDNNRRLTDTQYF | TRBV15 | few | . | TRBJ2-3
TGTGCCAGCAGCTGGGACTACTCAACTAGCGCGAACACTGAAGCTTTCTTT | CASSWDYSTSANTEAFF | TRBV5-4 | few | . | TRBJ1-1
TGTGCCAGCAGCCGGAGGGGGGACAGAAGTAACTATGGCTACACCTTC | CASSRRGDRSNYGYTF | TRBV9 | few | TRBD1 | TRBJ1-2
TGTGCCTGGGTTCTAGCGGGAGGCCACGAGCAGTACTTC | CAWVLAGGHEQYF | TRBV30 | . | TRBD2 | TRBJ2-7
TGTGCCAGCGAGCGTAGTCCGGGACTAGCGTCTTACGAGCAGTACTTC | CASERSPGLASYEQYF | TRBV11-2 | . | TRBD2 | TRBJ2-7
TGCGCCAGCAGTCAATCACAGGGGGCGACAGTTAATGAAAAACTGTTTTTT | CASSQSQGATVNEKLFF | TRBV23-1 | . | TRBD1 | TRBJ1-4
TGTGCCAGCAGCTTAGCCTCTGGCAGGGGCGACTCTGGAAACACCATATATTTT | CASSLASGRGDSGNTIYF | TRBV7-2 | few | . | TRBJ1-3
TGTGCCAGCAGCGTGGGACAGGGCGGTTTTGCTGAAGCTTTCTTT | CASSVGQGGFAEAFF | TRBV9 | few | TRBD1 | TRBJ1-1
TGTGCCAGCAGTACTCGGACAGGGGGGTCTAATGGCTACACCTTC | CASSTRTGGSNGYTF | TRBV27 | . | TRBD1 | TRBJ1-2
TGTGCCTGGGCCCGACAGGGGACCGGGGAGCTGTTTTTT | CAWARQGTGELFF | TRBV30 | few | TRBD1 | TRBJ2-2
TGTGCCAGCAGTTTCTGGGGGCTGGGGGAGACCCAGTACTTC | CASSFWGLGETQYF | TRBV28 | . | . | TRBJ2-5
TGCGCCAGCAGACCAGCGGGAGGTGTCAATGAGCAGTTCTTC | CASRPAGGVNEQFF | TRBV10-2 | . | TRBD2 | TRBJ2-1
TGTGCCAGCAGTTTCCCCCCAGGCCCCTCTGGAAACACCATATATTTT | CASSFPPGPSGNTIYF | TRBV7-9 | . | . | TRBJ1-3
TGTGCCATCAGTGAGCTTGGACAGGGCAAAGAGACCCAGTACTTC | CAISELGQGKETQYF | TRBV10-3 | . | TRBD1 | TRBJ2-5
TGTGCCAGCAGTTCCTTCCGGCGGACTAGCGAGCAGTTCTTC | CASSSFRRTSEQFF | TRBV6-5 | few | TRBD2 | TRBJ2-1
TGTGCCAGCAGTGTAGTTCTTACAGGGGTAAAGTACTTC | CASSVVLTGVKYF | TRBV2 | few | TRBD1 | TRBJ2-7
TGTGCCTGGGCCTCGGGACATGGCTACGAGCAGTACTTC | CAWASGHGYEQYF | TRBV30 | . | . | TRBJ2-7
TGTGCCAGCAGTGAAGTCCAGACTGGCTCCTACGAGCAGTACTTC | CASSEVQTGSYEQYF | TRBV6-1 | . | . | TRBJ2-7
TGTGCCAGCAAGGACAGGAGATATGGCTACACCTTC | CASKDRRYGYTF | TRBV27 | . | TRBD1 | TRBJ1-2
TGCGCCAGCAGCCAAGACGAGGGGAGGGACGAGCAGTACTTC | CASSQDEGRDEQYF | TRBV4-1 | . | TRBD2 | TRBJ2-7
TGTGCCAGTGGCTCGGGGGGAATTAAGAATGAGCAGTTCTTC | CASGSGGIKNEQFF | TRBV6-5 | . | TRBD2 | TRBJ2-1
TGTGCCAGCAGTTACTCGACTCGGACTGAAGCTTTCTTT | CASSYSTRTEAFF | TRBV6-6 | . | . | TRBJ1-1
TGTGCCTGGAGTGCCAGGAATGAGCAGTTCTTC | CAWSARNEQFF | TRBV30 | . | . | TRBJ2-1
TGTGCCAGCTCACTTAGGACGCGCAGCCTAGCGTCGAATGAGCAGTTCTTC | CASSLRTRSLASNEQFF | TRBV18 | once | . | TRBJ2-1
TGTGCCAGCAGCGGAAACAGGGGGCCCTACGAGCAGTACTTC | CASSGNRGPYEQYF | TRBV7-8 | few | TRBD1 | TRBJ2-7